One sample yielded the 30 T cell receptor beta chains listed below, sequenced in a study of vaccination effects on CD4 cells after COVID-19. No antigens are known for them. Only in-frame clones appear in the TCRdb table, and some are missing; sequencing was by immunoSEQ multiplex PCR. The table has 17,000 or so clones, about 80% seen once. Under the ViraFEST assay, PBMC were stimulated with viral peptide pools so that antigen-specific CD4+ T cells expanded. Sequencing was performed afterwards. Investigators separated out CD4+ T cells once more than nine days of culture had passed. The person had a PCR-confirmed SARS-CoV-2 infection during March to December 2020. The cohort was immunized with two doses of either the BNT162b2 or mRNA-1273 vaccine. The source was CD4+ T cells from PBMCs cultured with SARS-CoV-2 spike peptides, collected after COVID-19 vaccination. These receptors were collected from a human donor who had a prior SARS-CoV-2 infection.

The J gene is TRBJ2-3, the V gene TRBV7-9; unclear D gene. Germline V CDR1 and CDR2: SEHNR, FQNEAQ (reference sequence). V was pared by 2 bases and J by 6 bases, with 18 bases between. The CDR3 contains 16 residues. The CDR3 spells CASSLNSFSLGDTQYF. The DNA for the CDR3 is TGTGCCAGCAGCTTAAATTCTTTCAGCCTCGGCGATACGCAGTATTTT.

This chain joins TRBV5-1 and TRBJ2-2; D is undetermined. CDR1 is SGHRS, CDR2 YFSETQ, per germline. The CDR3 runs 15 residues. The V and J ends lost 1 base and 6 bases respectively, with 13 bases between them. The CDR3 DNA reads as TGCGCCAGCAGCTTGACAGTTTCGTTCGCCGGGGAGCTGTTTTTT. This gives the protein CASSLTVSFAGELFF. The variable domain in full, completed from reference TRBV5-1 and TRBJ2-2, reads KAGVTQTPRYLIKTRGQQVTLSCSPISGHRSVSWYQQTPGQGLQFLFEYFSETQRNKGNFPGRFSGRQFSNSRSEMNVSTLELGDSALYLCASSLTVSFAGELFFGEGSRLTVL.

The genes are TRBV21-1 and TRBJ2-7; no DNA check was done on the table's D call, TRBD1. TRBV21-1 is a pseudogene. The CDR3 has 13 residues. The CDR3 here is CASSTRGNYEQYF. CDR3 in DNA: TGTGCCAGCAGCACAAGGGGAAACTACGAGCAGTACTTC.

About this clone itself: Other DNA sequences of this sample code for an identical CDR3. The CDR3 sequence is CASSVGLAGSDEQFF. CDR3 nucleotides: TGTGCCAGCAGCGTAGGGCTAGCGGGAAGCGATGAGCAGTTCTTC. The gene calls are TRBV9 and TRBJ2-1; 9 bases match TRBD2. This CDR3 has 15 residues. The junction had 6 bases not matched to a gene; V was cut back by 0 bases and J by 8 bases. Germline V gives CDR1 SGDLS, CDR2 YYNGEE.

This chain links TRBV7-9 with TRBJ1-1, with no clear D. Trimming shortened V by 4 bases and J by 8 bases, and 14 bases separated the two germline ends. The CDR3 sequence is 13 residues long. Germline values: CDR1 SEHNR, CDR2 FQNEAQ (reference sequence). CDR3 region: CASSSLGRGEAFF. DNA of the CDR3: TGTGCCAGCAGCTCCTTAGGACGAGGGGAAGCTTTCTTT.

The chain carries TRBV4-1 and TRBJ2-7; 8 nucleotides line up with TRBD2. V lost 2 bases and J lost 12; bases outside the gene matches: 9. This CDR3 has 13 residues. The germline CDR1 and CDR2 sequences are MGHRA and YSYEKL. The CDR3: CASSQNPGTSRYF. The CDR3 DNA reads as TGCGCCAGCAGCCAAAACCCCGGGACTAGTCGGTACTTC.

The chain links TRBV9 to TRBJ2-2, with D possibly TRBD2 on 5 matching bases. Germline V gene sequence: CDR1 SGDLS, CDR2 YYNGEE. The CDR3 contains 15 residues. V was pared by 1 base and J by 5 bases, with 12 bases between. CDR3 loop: CASSVTGIPTGELFF. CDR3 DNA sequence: TGTGCCAGCAGCGTAACCGGGATCCCAACCGGGGAGCTGTTTTTT.

The chain's CDR3 is CASSLDVGYILETQYF. The CDR3 bases are TGCGCCAGCAGCTTGGACGTGGGGTACATTTTGGAGACCCAGTACTTC. The chain uses TRBV5-1 and TRBJ2-5; D is unresolved. CDR3 length equals 16 residues. V lost 0 bases and J 5 bases, leaving 17 bases between the germline ends. The V gene's germline CDR1 is SGHRS and CDR2 YFSETQ.

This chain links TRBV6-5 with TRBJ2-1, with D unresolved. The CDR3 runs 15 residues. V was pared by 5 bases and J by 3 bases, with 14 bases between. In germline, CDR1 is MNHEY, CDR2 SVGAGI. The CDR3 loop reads CASSLLTPVYNEQFF. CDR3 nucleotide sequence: TGTGCCAGCAGTCTTTTGACTCCAGTCTACAATGAGCAGTTCTTC.

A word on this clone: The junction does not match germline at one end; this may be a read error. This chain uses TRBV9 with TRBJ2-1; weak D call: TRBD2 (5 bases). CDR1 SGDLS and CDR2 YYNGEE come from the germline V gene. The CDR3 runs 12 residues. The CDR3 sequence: CASSGGYNAQFF. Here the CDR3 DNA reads TGTGCCAGCAGCGGAGGGTACAATGCGCAGTTCTTC. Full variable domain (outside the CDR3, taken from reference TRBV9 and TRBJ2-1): DSGVTQTPKHLITATGQRVTLRCSPRSGDLSVYWYQQSLDQGLQFLIQYYNGEERAKGNILERFSAQQFPDLHSELNLSSLELGDSALYFCASSGGYNAQFFGPGTRLTVL.

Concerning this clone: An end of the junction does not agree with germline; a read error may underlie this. The CDR3 region is CASSFGSGFPQPQHF. In nucleotides, the CDR3 is TGTGCTAGCAGCTTTGGGTCAGGTTTTCCTCAGCCCCAGCATTTT. The rearrangement links TRBV7-7 to TRBJ1-5; D unresolved. Germline V gene lookup returns CDR1 SSHAT and CDR2 FNYEAQ (reference sequence). The CDR3 extends over 15 amino acids.

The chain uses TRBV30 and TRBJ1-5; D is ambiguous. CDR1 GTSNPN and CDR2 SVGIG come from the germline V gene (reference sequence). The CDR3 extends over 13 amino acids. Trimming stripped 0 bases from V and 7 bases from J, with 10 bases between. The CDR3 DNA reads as TGTGCCTGGAGTGTGATGTTGGGACAGCCCCAGCATTTT. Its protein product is CAWSVMLGQPQHF.

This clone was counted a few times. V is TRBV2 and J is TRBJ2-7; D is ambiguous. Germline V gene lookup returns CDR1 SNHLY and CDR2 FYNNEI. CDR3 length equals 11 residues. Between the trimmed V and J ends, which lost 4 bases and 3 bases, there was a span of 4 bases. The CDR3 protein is CASSGHYEQYF. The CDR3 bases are TGTGCCAGCAGTGGTCACTACGAGCAGTACTTC.

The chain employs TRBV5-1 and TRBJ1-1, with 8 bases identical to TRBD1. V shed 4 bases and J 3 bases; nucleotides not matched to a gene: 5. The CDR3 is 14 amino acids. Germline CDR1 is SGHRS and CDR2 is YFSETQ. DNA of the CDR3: TGCGCCAGCAGCGTAACAGGGGGTGACACTGAAGCTTTCTTT. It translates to CASSVTGGDTEAFF.

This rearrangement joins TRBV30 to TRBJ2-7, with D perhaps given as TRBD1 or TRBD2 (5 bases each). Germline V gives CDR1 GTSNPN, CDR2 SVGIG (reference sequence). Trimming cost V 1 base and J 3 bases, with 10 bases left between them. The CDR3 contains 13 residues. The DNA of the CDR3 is TGTGCCTGGAGTGGAGGGACCAACTACGAGCAGTACTTC. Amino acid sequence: CAWSGGTNYEQYF.

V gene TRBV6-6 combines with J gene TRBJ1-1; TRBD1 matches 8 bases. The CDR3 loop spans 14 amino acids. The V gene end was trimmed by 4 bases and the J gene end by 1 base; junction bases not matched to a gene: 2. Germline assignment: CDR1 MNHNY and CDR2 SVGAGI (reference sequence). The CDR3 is CASSLDRGNTEAFF. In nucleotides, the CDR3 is TGTGCCAGCAGTTTAGACAGGGGGAACACTGAAGCTTTCTTT.

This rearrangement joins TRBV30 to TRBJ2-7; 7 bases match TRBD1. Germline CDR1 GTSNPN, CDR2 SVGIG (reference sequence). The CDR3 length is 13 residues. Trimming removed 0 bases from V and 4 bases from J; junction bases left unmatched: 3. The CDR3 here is CAWSVGGQYEQYF. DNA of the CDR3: TGTGCCTGGAGTGTAGGGGGCCAATACGAGCAGTACTTC.

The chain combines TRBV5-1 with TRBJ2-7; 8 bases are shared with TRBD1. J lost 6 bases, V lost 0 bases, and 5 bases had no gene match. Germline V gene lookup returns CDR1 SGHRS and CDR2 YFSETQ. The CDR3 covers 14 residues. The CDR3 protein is CASSLAQGASEQYF. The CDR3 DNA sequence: TGCGCCAGCAGCTTGGCTCAGGGGGCGAGCGAGCAGTACTTC.

CDR3 sequence (DNA): TGCGCCAGCAGCCAAGATCTCGGAAGGGGGTCCTACGAGCAGTACTTC. Its translation is CASSQDLGRGSYEQYF. The V and J genes are TRBV4-3 and TRBJ2-7, with D tentatively TRBD1 (6 bases). This CDR3 is 16 amino acids long. Germline loops: CDR1 LGHNA, CDR2 YSLEER. The ends were cut back, 0 bases at V and 1 base at J, with 13 bases in the middle.

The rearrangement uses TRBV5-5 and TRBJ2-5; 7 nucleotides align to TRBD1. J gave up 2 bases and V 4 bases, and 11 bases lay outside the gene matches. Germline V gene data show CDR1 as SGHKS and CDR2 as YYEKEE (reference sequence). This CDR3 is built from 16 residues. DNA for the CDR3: TGTGCCAGCAGCCCGAGGGGGCAATGGGGACAAGAGACCCAGTACTTC. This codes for CASSPRGQWGQETQYF.

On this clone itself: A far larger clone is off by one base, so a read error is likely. The CDR3: CASSLRADTQYF. Here the CDR3 DNA reads TGTGCCAGCAGCTTAAGAGCAGATACGCAGTATTTT. The chain is built from TRBV7-9 and TRBJ2-3; unclear D gene. The CDR3 extends over 12 amino acids. V was shortened by 2 bases and J by 4 bases, with 4 bases between the two germline ends. Germline lookup yields CDR1 SEHNR and CDR2 FQNEAQ (reference sequence). The variable domain in full, completed from reference TRBV7-9 and TRBJ2-3, reads DTGVSQNPRHKITKRGQNVTFRCDPISEHNRLYWYRQTLGQGPEFLTYFQNEAQLEKSRLLSDRFSAERPKGSFSTLEIQRTEQGDSAMYLCASSLRADTQYFGPGTRLTVL.

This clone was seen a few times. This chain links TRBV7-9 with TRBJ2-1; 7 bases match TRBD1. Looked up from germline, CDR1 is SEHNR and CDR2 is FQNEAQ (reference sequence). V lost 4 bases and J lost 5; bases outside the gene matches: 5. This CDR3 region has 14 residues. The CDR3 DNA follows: TGTGCCAGCAGCTCCGGAACAGGGGACAATGAGCAGTTCTTC. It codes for CASSSGTGDNEQFF.

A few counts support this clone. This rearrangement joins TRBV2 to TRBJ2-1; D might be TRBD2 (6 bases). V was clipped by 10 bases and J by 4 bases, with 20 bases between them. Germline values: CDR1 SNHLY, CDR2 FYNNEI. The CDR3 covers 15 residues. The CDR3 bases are TGTGCCATCCATCTAGCGCGTTGGGGATACAATGAGCAGTTCTTC. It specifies CAIHLARWGYNEQFF.

CDR3 residues: CASSSGLAGSYEQYF. CDR3 DNA sequence: TGTGCCAGTAGTAGCGGACTAGCGGGGTCGTACGAGCAGTACTTC. V usage is TRBV19 and J usage is TRBJ2-7, with 12 bases fitting TRBD2. Germline values: CDR1 LNHDA, CDR2 SQIVND (reference sequence). CDR3 length: 15 residues. The J segment lost 4 bases and the V segment lost 4 bases, leaving 5 bases of the junction unmatched.

Here the CDR3 DNA reads TGTGCCTGGAGGGTCTTAACTAGCGGGAGTGAGACCCAGTACTTC. Protein product: CAWRVLTSGSETQYF. The chain is built from TRBV30 and TRBJ2-5, with 11 bases aligning to TRBD2. J was trimmed by 5 bases and V by 3 bases; bases with no gene match: 8. Germline loops: CDR1 GTSNPN, CDR2 SVGIG (reference sequence). This CDR3 contains 15 residues.

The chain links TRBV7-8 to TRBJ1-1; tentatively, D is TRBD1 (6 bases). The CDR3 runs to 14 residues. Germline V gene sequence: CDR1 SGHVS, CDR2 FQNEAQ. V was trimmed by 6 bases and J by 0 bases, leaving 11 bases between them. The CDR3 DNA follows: TGTGCCAGCAGTAAAGACAGGTTGAACACTGAAGCTTTCTTT. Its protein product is CASSKDRLNTEAFF.

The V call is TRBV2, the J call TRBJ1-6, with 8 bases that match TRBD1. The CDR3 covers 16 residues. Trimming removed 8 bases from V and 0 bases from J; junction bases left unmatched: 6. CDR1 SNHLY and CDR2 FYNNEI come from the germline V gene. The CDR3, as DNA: TGTGCCAGCTCTAGGACAGGGAGCTCCTATAATTCACCCCTCCACTTT. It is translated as CASSRTGSSYNSPLHF. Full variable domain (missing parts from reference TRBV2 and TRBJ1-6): EPEVTQTPSHQVTQMGQEVILRCVPISNHLYFYWYRQILGQKVEFLVSFYNNEISEKSEIFDDQFSVERPDGSNFTLKIRSTKLEDSAMYFCASSRTGSSYNSPLHFGNGTRLTVT.

The CDR3 nucleotides are TGTGCCAGCAGCCCAAAACTGGGGCGGGGCTACGAGCAGTACTTC. Amino acid sequence: CASSPKLGRGYEQYF. The gene calls are TRBV5-6 and TRBJ2-7; D is perhaps TRBD2 (6 bases). The V and J ends lost 4 bases and 3 bases respectively, with 17 bases between them. Looked up from germline, CDR1 is SGHDT and CDR2 is YYEEEE. The CDR3 runs to 15 residues.

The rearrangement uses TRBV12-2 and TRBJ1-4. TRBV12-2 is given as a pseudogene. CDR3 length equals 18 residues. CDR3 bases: TGTGCAAGTCGCCCACTGGAACAGGGAGGGACAACTAATGAAAAACTGTTTTTT. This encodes CASRPLEQGGTTNEKLFF.

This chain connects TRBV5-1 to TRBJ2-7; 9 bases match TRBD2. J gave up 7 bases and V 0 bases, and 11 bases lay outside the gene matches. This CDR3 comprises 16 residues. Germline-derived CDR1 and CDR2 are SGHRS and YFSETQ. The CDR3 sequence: CASSLGALAGYNEQYF. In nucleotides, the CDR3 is TGCGCCAGCAGCTTGGGAGCCCTAGCGGGATACAATGAGCAGTACTTC.